These 32 T cell receptor beta chains share one sample of origin, sequenced in a study of vaccination and CD4 T cells after COVID-19. CD4+ T cells that had been cultured provided DNA sequenced with the Oncomine TCR Beta short-read assay. TCRdb re-derived calls from the PCR reads in MiXCR, one entry per CDR3 protein. The sample lists about 25,000 distinct CDR3 sequences; over 25% were seen once. Which antigens these TCRs recognize remains unknown. The time point denotes: late sampling 161 to 241 days after vaccination in a few convalescent patients. Noted treatment: 10-day PBMC culture with coronavirus spike peptide pools or control peptides (ViraFEST assay). The material sequenced was CD4+ T cells from blood, cultured in vitro, taken about 7 months after SARS-CoV-2 vaccination. These receptors were taken from a human donor who had recovered from COVID-19.

This chain joins TRBV29-1 and TRBJ2-1; D gene ambiguous. V gave up 3 bases and J gave up 12 bases, with 12 bases separating them. The CDR3 loop spans 11 amino acids. Looked up from germline, CDR1 is SQVTM and CDR2 is ANQGSEA. CDR3 residues: CSVDGFAGQFF. In DNA form, the CDR3 reads TGCAGCGTTGACGGCTTTGCAGGGCAGTTCTTC.

This clonotype was counted many times. V and J are TRBV15 and TRBJ1-1; no definite D call. The CDR3 contains 15 residues. V was clipped by 3 bases and J by 10 bases, with 21 bases between them. Germline CDR1 reads LNHNV; CDR2 reads YYDKDF (reference sequence). CDR3 region: CATSRAKGTYTVAFF. The CDR3 DNA sequence: TGTGCCACCAGCAGGGCGAAGGGTACCTATACAGTAGCTTTCTTT.

This sequence joins TRBV28 and TRBJ2-7; 9 bases fit TRBD1. V shed 6 bases, J shed 1 base, and the junction held 1 base outside the gene matches. Germline CDR1 is MDHEN and CDR2 is SYDVKM. The CDR3 runs 13 residues. The CDR3 region is CASRGQGSYEQYF. The CDR3 DNA follows: TGTGCCAGCAGGGGACAGGGATCCTACGAGCAGTACTTC.

The chain has TRBV27 and TRBJ1-4; TRBD1 agrees at 10 bases. Germline CDR1 MNHEY, CDR2 SMNVEV (reference sequence). J gave up 8 bases and V 5 bases, and 14 bases lay outside the gene matches. The CDR3 has 17 amino acids. The CDR3 sequence is CASSLHGTGDRREKLFF. CDR3 in DNA: TGTGCCAGCAGTCTACACGGGACAGGGGACCGGAGGGAAAAACTGTTTTTT.

This clonotype came up a few times. This sequence joins TRBV20-1 and TRBJ2-1; maybe TRBD1 (5 bases). Germline assignment: CDR1 DFQATT and CDR2 SNEGSKA (reference sequence). Trimming took 6 bases from V and 3 from J, leaving 18 bases between them. This CDR3 has 15 amino acids. The DNA for the CDR3 is TGCAGTGCACTTCCCCGCAGGGAATACTACAATGAGCAGTTCTTC. Its protein is CSALPRREYYNEQFF.

The rearrangement joins TRBV5-1 to TRBJ2-7; 10 bases align to TRBD2. Germline loops: CDR1 SGHRS, CDR2 YFSETQ. With 3 bases clipped from V and 3 bases from J, the junction kept 9 bases outside the gene matches. CDR3 length: 16 amino acids. Here the CDR3 reads CASSSYTGTSDYEQYF. DNA for the CDR3: TGCGCCAGCAGCTCTTACACCGGGACTAGCGACTACGAGCAGTACTTC.

This clonotype has more than one count but fewer than ten. The gene calls are TRBV6-1 and TRBJ2-7; D perhaps matches TRBD1 (5 bases). Germline CDR1 and CDR2: MNHNS and SASEGT. This CDR3 has 14 residues. Trimming removed 6 bases from V and 4 bases from J, with 16 bases in between. The CDR3 DNA reads as TGTGCCAGCAGCTGGGGCAGGGCGGCGTACGAGCAGTACTTC. Translating gives CASSWGRAAYEQYF.

This chain uses TRBV12-3 or TRBV12-4 with TRBJ1-5; TRBD1 matches at 8 bases. There are 14 residues in the CDR3. The ends lost 6 bases at V and 4 bases at J; junction bases unmatched: 5. CDR3 residues: CASSLGTGNQPQHF. The CDR3, as DNA: TGTGCCAGCAGCCTTGGGACAGGTAATCAGCCCCAGCATTTT.

The V and J genes are TRBV29-1 and TRBJ2-5; no reliable D call. Germline CDR1 is SQVTM and CDR2 is ANQGSEA. This CDR3 has 15 residues. V was shortened by 5 bases and J by 4 bases, with 20 bases between the two germline ends. CDR3 nucleotide sequence: TGCAGCGTTAATAACGGGTTCACCGACCTAGAGACCCAGTACTTC. Translated: CSVNNGFTDLETQYF.

This chain links TRBV29-1 with TRBJ2-3; 9 bases match TRBD1. Germline CDR1 and CDR2: SQVTM and ANQGSEA. This CDR3 has 15 amino acids. Unmatched junction bases numbered 10, after V lost 5 bases and J lost 4 bases. This CDR3 is CSVTLRDRAADTQYF. The DNA of the CDR3 is TGCAGCGTTACGCTCCGGGACAGGGCAGCAGATACGCAGTATTTT.

The V gene is TRBV7-2, the J gene TRBJ2-5; the D gene is possibly TRBD2 (6 bases). There are 12 residues in the CDR3. Trimming pared 5 bases from V and 7 bases from J, leaving 11 bases between. Germline assignment: CDR1 SGHTA and CDR2 FQGNSA. The CDR3 DNA is TGTGCCAGCAGCCCCCCGGAGGGGACCCAGTACTTC. Its protein is CASSPPEGTQYF.

By share, this clonotype counts as medium-sized. The chain recombines TRBV4-1 with TRBJ1-5; D unclear. The V end lost 0 bases, the J end lost 6 bases, and 18 bases lay between the germline ends. Germline V gives CDR1 MGHRA, CDR2 YSYEKL. This CDR3 is 17 amino acids long. The DNA for the CDR3 is TGCGCCAGCAGCCAAGATCTGACGACCTTAGGGCGTCAGCCCCAGCATTTT. As protein: CASSQDLTTLGRQPQHF.

In its sample, this clonotype was seen a few times. The V gene is TRBV15, the J gene TRBJ2-5; 10 bases fit TRBD2. V lost 3 bases and J lost 3; bases outside the gene matches: 4. Germline lookup yields CDR1 LNHNV and CDR2 YYDKDF (reference sequence). This CDR3 spans 15 amino acids. The chain's CDR3 is CATSRGLATEETQYF. As DNA, the CDR3 is TGTGCCACCAGCAGGGGACTAGCGACCGAAGAGACCCAGTACTTC.

This clonotype was recorded a few times. The rearrangement links TRBV19 to TRBJ1-5; D gene unclear. V was clipped by 4 bases and J by 2 bases, with 12 bases between them. CDR1 and CDR2 from the germline V gene are LNHDA and SQIVND (reference sequence). This CDR3 region has 15 residues. CDR3 sequence (DNA): TGTGCCAGTAGTAGGGGTCGGTCAGGCAATCAGCCCCAGCATTTT. Its protein is CASSRGRSGNQPQHF.

Only a few counts were recorded for this clonotype. The chain uses TRBV20-1 and TRBJ2-3; D possibly corresponds to TRBD1 (5 bases). This CDR3 is 15 amino acids long. The V end lost 1 base, the J end lost 4 bases, and 15 bases lay between the germline ends. Germline V lookup: CDR1 DFQATT, CDR2 SNEGSKA (reference sequence). CDR3 sequence reads: CSARVKGRAADTQYF. CDR3 bases: TGCAGTGCTAGAGTCAAGGGCAGGGCAGCAGATACGCAGTATTTT.

This clonotype was picked up a small number of times. The chain couples TRBV6-5 to TRBJ2-7, with a possible D match to TRBD2 (6 bases). The CDR3 has 15 residues. V lost 3 bases to trimming and J lost 3 bases, with 15 bases between them. Germline V lookup: CDR1 MNHEY, CDR2 SVGAGI. The CDR3 protein is CASSYRRGRDYEQYF. The CDR3 region has the DNA TGTGCCAGCAGTTATAGACGCGGGCGGGACTACGAGCAGTACTTC.

This chain connects TRBV21-1 to TRBJ2-6; TRBD1, the table's D call, was not compared with the DNA. TRBV21-1 is described as a pseudogene. The CDR3 spans 20 residues. In nucleotides, the CDR3 is TGTGCCAGCAGCAAAGTTGGACCGGGACAGGGCAGCTCTGGGGCCAACGTCCTGACTTTC. It specifies CASSKVGPGQGSSGANVLTF.

This clonotype has only a few counts. The genes are TRBV27 and TRBJ2-7; the D gene is possibly TRBD1 (6 bases). CDR3 length: 15 amino acids. CDR1 is MNHEY, CDR2 SMNVEV, per germline (reference sequence). V was trimmed by 4 bases and J by 6 bases, leaving 19 bases between them. The CDR3 DNA reads as TGTGCCAGCAGTTCAGGACAGCCGGGGAGCAGCGAGCAGTACTTC. Translated, it gives CASSSGQPGSSEQYF.

This clonotype was recorded a few times. The chain recombines TRBV20-1 with TRBJ1-1; 7 bases match TRBD1. Germline V gene lookup returns CDR1 DFQATT and CDR2 SNEGSKA (reference sequence). The CDR3 runs 12 residues. CDR3 coding DNA: TGCAGAGGAAGCCAGGGGGACACTGAAGCTTTCTTT. Its translation: CRGSQGDTEAFF.

The chain employs TRBV7-9 and TRBJ2-2, with 12 bases identical to TRBD2. The CDR3 has 17 amino acids. V shed 5 bases, J shed 6 bases, and the junction held 10 bases outside the gene matches. In germline, CDR1 is SEHNR, CDR2 FQNEAQ (reference sequence). The CDR3: CASSDPLGLAGSGELFF. In DNA form, the CDR3 reads TGTGCCAGCAGCGATCCTCTTGGACTAGCGGGATCCGGGGAGCTGTTTTTT.

DNA of the CDR3: TGTGCCAGCAGCACAGGGGATGGGGCCAACGTCCTGACTTTC. Translation gives CASSTGDGANVLTF. V gene TRBV12-3 or TRBV12-4 combines with J gene TRBJ2-6; 7 nucleotides align to TRBD1. V trimming: 6 bases; J trimming: 3 bases; junction bases outside the gene matches: 2. The CDR3 totals 14 residues.

This clonotype turned up a few times. This chain connects TRBV7-8 to TRBJ2-7, with TRBD2 as a possible D gene (6 bases). The germline CDR1 and CDR2 sequences are SGHVS and FQNEAQ. Deletions cut 5 bases from V and 4 bases from J, with 21 bases between. The CDR3 runs 16 residues. The CDR3 DNA follows: TGTGCCAGCAGCACCCGCTGGCGCGGGATATTGTACGAGCAGTACTTC. Translation gives CASSTRWRGILYEQYF. Complete variable domain (other parts from reference TRBV7-8 and TRBJ2-7): GAGVSQSPRYKVAKRGQDVALRCDPISGHVSLFWYQQALGQGPEFLTYFQNEAQLDKSGLPSDRFFAERPEGSVSTLKIQRTQQEDSAVYLCASSTRWRGILYEQYFGPGTRLTVT.

The chain recombines TRBV6-2 or TRBV6-3 with TRBJ1-5; D is undetermined. The ends were cut back, 2 bases at V and 2 bases at J, with 10 bases in the middle. Germline V gives CDR1 MNHEY, CDR2 SVGEGT. The CDR3 is 15 residues long. CDR3 bases: TGTGCCAGCAGTTACGTGAATATTGGCAATCAGCCCCAGCATTTT. Its protein product is CASSYVNIGNQPQHF.

The chain has TRBV20-1 and TRBJ2-1; D might be TRBD1 (6 bases). This CDR3 spans 10 amino acids. The V gene's germline CDR1 is DFQATT and CDR2 SNEGSKA (reference sequence). The CDR3 DNA is TGCAGCGGACAGTTTAATGAGCAGTTCTTC. This encodes CSGQFNEQFF.

Only a few counts were recorded for this clonotype. The chain has TRBV29-1 and TRBJ2-1; D possibly corresponds to TRBD2 (5 bases). The CDR3 covers 10 residues. Germline CDR1 reads SQVTM; CDR2 reads ANQGSEA. V was cut by 8 bases and J by 7 bases, with 9 bases left in between. CDR3 sequence: CSCGLNEQFF. CDR3 sequence (DNA): TGCAGCTGCGGACTGAATGAGCAGTTCTTC.

The chain has TRBV27 and TRBJ2-3; 11 bases line up with TRBD2. The V and J ends lost 4 bases and 7 bases, in that order; junction bases with no gene match: 7. The germline V gene encodes CDR1 MNHEY and CDR2 SMNVEV (reference sequence). The CDR3 runs to 15 residues. CDR3 sequence (DNA): TGTGCCAGCAGTTCCCCCACTAGCGGGAGACATACGCAGTATTTT. Amino acid sequence: CASSSPTSGRHTQYF.

This chain uses TRBV7-2 with TRBJ2-1, with 9 nucleotides matching TRBD2. This CDR3 region has 15 residues. V was pared by 8 bases and J by 3 bases, with 8 bases of the junction left unmatched. The germline V gene has CDR1 SGHTA and CDR2 FQGNSA. CDR3 region: CASAGGADNYNEQFF. In DNA form, the CDR3 reads TGTGCCAGCGCGGGGGGGGCCGATAACTACAATGAGCAGTTCTTC.

The chain is built from TRBV11-3 and TRBJ2-2, with D perhaps being TRBD1 or TRBD2 (5 bases each). The CDR3 runs to 16 residues. Germline assignment: CDR1 SGHNT and CDR2 YENEEA. Trimming stripped 3 bases from V and 5 bases from J, with 16 bases between. This CDR3 is CASSFIVAGRTGELFF. The CDR3 region has the DNA TGTGCCAGCAGCTTTATTGTGGCAGGGAGAACCGGGGAGCTGTTTTTT.

This clonotype was found a few times. The chain recombines TRBV28 with TRBJ1-5; D call uncertain. The CDR3 sequence is 15 residues long. From germline, CDR1 is MDHEN and CDR2 SYDVKM. V was trimmed by 5 bases and J by 5 bases, leaving 16 bases between them. The CDR3 protein is CASSVRGRNDQPQHF. CDR3 DNA: TGTGCCAGCAGTGTCCGAGGTCGCAACGATCAGCCCCAGCATTTT.

The sample holds a few counts of this clonotype. This sequence joins TRBV7-9 and TRBJ2-1; 8 bases line up with TRBD2. Germline V gene sequence: CDR1 SEHNR, CDR2 FQNEAQ (reference sequence). Trimming at V came to 5 bases and at J to 9 bases, leaving 15 bases not matched to a gene. CDR3 size: 16 residues. CDR3 sequence reads: CASSPSGLAHHSEQFF. CDR3 in DNA: TGTGCCAGCAGCCCCAGCGGACTAGCCCATCACAGTGAGCAGTTCTTC.

The chain links TRBV29-1 to TRBJ1-2; 7 bases agree with TRBD1. The V and J ends lost 8 bases and 7 bases, in that order; junction bases with no gene match: 13. Germline V gene sequence: CDR1 SQVTM, CDR2 ANQGSEA. The CDR3 is 13 amino acids. CDR3 coding DNA: TGCAGCACCCAACCCGGGACAGACGGTGGCTACACCTTC. Its protein product is CSTQPGTDGGYTF.

On this clonotype: An end of the junction does not agree with germline; a read error may underlie this. CDR3: CASSPTGGTETQYF. DNA for the CDR3: TGTGCTAGCAGCCCCACAGGGGGCACTGAGACCCAGTACTTC. The chain combines TRBV7-7 with TRBJ2-5, with 9 bases that match TRBD1. Germline CDR1 and CDR2: SSHAT and FNYEAQ (reference sequence). The CDR3 has 14 residues. Full variable domain (remainder filled in from reference TRBV7-7 and TRBJ2-5): GAGVSQSPRYKVTKRGQDVTLRCDPISSHATLYWYQQALGQGPEFLTYFNYEAQPDKSGLPSDRFSAERPEGSISTLTIQRTEQRDSAMYRCASSPTGGTETQYFGPGTRLLVL.